The present entry profiles one T cell receptor (beta chain) with its context. These data originate in a study of T-cell reconstitution after alpha-beta-depleted transplantation in children. The V and J ends lost 1 base and 1 base respectively, with 10 bases between them. This CDR3 has 15 residues. Germline CDR1 is MNHEY and CDR2 is SMNVEV (reference sequence). Unique molecular identifiers featured in how the TCRbeta library was prepared. TCRdb re-called the PCR reads through MiXCR, storing one row per CDR3 protein. Counted here are under 350,000 distinct CDR3 sequences, 9.9% occurring once; the ten biggest clones make up about 9.4%.

The sequence was collected from a human donor who donated a stem cell graft to a child with SCID. This chain joins TRBV27 and TRBJ2-5; unclear D gene. The sequencing here drew on PBMCs from the stem cell graft donor, taken from the stem cell graft. Here the CDR3 DNA reads TGTGCCAGCAGTTTATTGTCAGACGTCCAAGAGACCCAGTACTTC. Its translation: CASSLLSDVQETQYF.